This is a list of T cell receptor beta chains from one sample in a study of blood T cell repertoires in COVID-19. Sequencing was performed with immunoSEQ multiplex PCR; in TCRdb, only in-frame clones are kept and a portion is missing. Of just over 250,000 clones in the sample, 91% were seen once. Material: peripheral blood. These receptors came from a person under 35 with COVID-19, enrolled during active disease. The CDR3 runs from the conserved cysteine through the conserved F or W. The size of a clone is reported for some rows only, either as once, few or many, or as a class for expanded clones.

J gene	clone size	V gene	CDR3 protein
TRBJ2-1	.	TRBV11-2	CASSLRQGGNNEQFF
TRBJ2-2	.	TRBV7-6	CASSLALGDRLNTGELFF
TRBJ2-2	.	TRBV10-3	CAISEGTGWSGELFF
TRBJ1-5	.	TRBV18	CASSPREVANQPQHF
TRBJ2-1	.	TRBV4-2	CASSQDQAEQFF
TRBJ1-4	.	TRBV29-1	CSGWDSANEKLFF
TRBJ1-2	few	TRBV5-4	CASSLARDYGYTF
TRBJ1-1	.	TRBV5-1	CASSLGGQANTEAFF
TRBJ1-1	.	TRBV2	CASRGTGNTEAFF
TRBJ1-2	.	TRBV24-1	CATSRGTGRNYGYTF
TRBJ2-7	.	TRBV5-3	CARSSRSQEKDSYEQYF
TRBJ2-3	.	TRBV10-1	CASSPGTSGRITDTQYF
TRBJ2-7	.	TRBV11-1	CASSSEREGLYEQYF
TRBJ2-7	once	TRBV27	CASSFLSGTGTGEQYF
TRBJ2-3	once	TRBV2	CASSSAADTQYF
TRBJ2-7	.	TRBV27	CASSSDRTSGSKQYF
TRBJ2-2	few	TRBV2	CASRDSTGELFF
TRBJ2-3	.	TRBV4-3	CASSPGQYGDTQYF
TRBJ2-7	.	TRBV18	CASSPGQGGNYEQYF
TRBJ2-2	.	TRBV4-2	CASSQERGLAGELFF
TRBJ1-2	.	TRBV9	CASSVDPLGGYTF
TRBJ1-4	.	TRBV6-5	CASRDYNEKLFF
TRBJ2-1	.	TRBV13	CASSGSGRAYNEQFF
TRBJ1-4	.	TRBV6-5	CASSPQGAYEKLFF
TRBJ2-2	.	TRBV9	CASSASPTVNTGELFF
TRBJ1-5	.	TRBV15	CATSRDVTGEPNQPQHF
TRBJ2-3	.	TRBV5-1	CASSLELIPTDTQYF
TRBJ1-3	.	TRBV7-9	CASSSTTGWRGNTIYF
TRBJ2-3	.	TRBV6-2/TRBV6-3	CASTPTGVRDTQYF
TRBJ2-7	.	TRBV9	CASSPAGTTTYEQYF
TRBJ1-1	.	TRBV5-4	CASSLGTGTEAFF
TRBJ2-7	.	TRBV25-1	CASSERETPYEQYF
TRBJ1-2	.	TRBV30	CAGQTGGSSYTF
TRBJ1-2	.	TRBV28	CASSLQGYGYTF
TRBJ2-7	.	TRBV6-5	CATKRDQKRYEQYF
TRBJ2-6	.	TRBV19	CASSGGSRISGANVLTF
TRBJ1-4	once	TRBV6-2/TRBV6-3	CASSGLRDEKLFF
TRBJ2-5	.	TRBV29-1	CSALPGTGVVETQYF
TRBJ2-7	.	TRBV7-9	CASSLTSTGSHEQYF
TRBJ2-5	.	TRBV5-1	CASSSVGGFQETQYF
TRBJ2-6	.	TRBV23-1	CASSKRLAGANVLTF
TRBJ2-7	.	TRBV19	CASSAAVSSYEQYF